These 19 T cell receptor beta chains share one sample of origin, sequenced in a study of blood T cell repertoires in COVID-19. Some clones are missing from TCRdb's copy, which holds only in-frame ones; the method was immunoSEQ multiplex PCR. Among some 200,000 clones, around 82% were seen once, and the ten largest hold under 8.5%. The sample comprised peripheral blood. These receptors were collected from an older woman with acute or convalescent COVID-19.

This rearrangement joins TRBV27 to TRBJ1-6, with 7 bases that match TRBD1. This CDR3 region has 12 residues. V shed 4 bases, J shed 9 bases, and the junction held 0 bases outside the gene matches. Germline CDR1 is MNHEY and CDR2 is SMNVEV (reference sequence). The CDR3 sequence: CASSYRGSPLHF. The CDR3 nucleotides read TGTGCCAGCAGTTACAGGGGTTCACCCCTCCACTTT.

V and J are TRBV15 and TRBJ1-6, with D maybe TRBD1 (6 bases). The CDR3 totals 14 residues. Germline CDR1 reads LNHNV; CDR2 reads YYDKDF (reference sequence). V lost 3 bases and J 7 bases, leaving 10 bases between the germline ends. The CDR3 DNA follows: TGTGCCACCAGCAGGGACAGTTTGAATTCACCCCTCCACTTT. The encoded protein is CATSRDSLNSPLHF.

CDR3 loop: CASRVGRVANTGELFF. The CDR3 bases are TGCGCCAGCAGGGTCGGCAGGGTAGCGAACACCGGGGAGCTGTTTTTT. This chain connects TRBV5-1 to TRBJ2-2; the D gene is possibly TRBD1 (5 bases). Germline-derived CDR1 and CDR2 are SGHRS and YFSETQ. V lost 5 bases to trimming and J lost 0 bases, with 14 bases between them. The CDR3 runs to 16 residues.

The genes are TRBV7-6 and TRBJ2-1; 11 bases fit TRBD2. There are 16 residues in the CDR3. Germline CDR1 reads SGHVS; CDR2 reads FNYEAQ. Trimming removed 5 bases from V and 7 bases from J; junction bases left unmatched: 10. The CDR3 nucleotides read TGTGCCAGCAGCGAGTTTTCCGGGACTAGCGGAAATGAGCAGTTCTTC. This codes for CASSEFSGTSGNEQFF.

The rearrangement joins TRBV19 to TRBJ2-5; 7 nucleotides align to TRBD1. The V gene's germline CDR1 is LNHDA and CDR2 SQIVND (reference sequence). J lost 2 bases, V lost 1 base, and 7 bases had no gene match. The length of the CDR3 is 16 residues. The CDR3 here is CASSIVGTDLQETQYF. CDR3 nucleotides: TGTGCCAGTAGTATAGTAGGGACAGATCTACAAGAGACCCAGTACTTC.

V and J are TRBV12-3 or TRBV12-4 and TRBJ2-5; 9 bases are shared with TRBD2. This CDR3 comprises 12 residues. The V segment lost 6 bases and the J segment 12 bases; nucleotides outside the gene matches: 8. CDR3 nucleotides: TGTGCCAGCAGCACGACTAGCGGACAGGAGTACTTC. Translating gives CASSTTSGQEYF.

This sequence joins TRBV5-8 and TRBJ2-1; maybe TRBD2 (6 bases). The germline V gene has CDR1 SGHTS and CDR2 YDEGEE. Trimming removed 0 bases at V and 0 bases at J, with 10 bases between. CDR3 size: 16 residues. The CDR3 sequence: CASSLAGGSSYNEQFF. CDR3 nucleotide sequence: TGTGCCAGCAGCTTGGCTGGGGGGAGCTCCTACAATGAGCAGTTCTTC. The full variable domain, completed using reference TRBV5-8 and TRBJ2-1, is EAGVTQSPTHLIKTRGQQATLRCSPISGHTSVYWYQQALGLGLQFLLWYDEGEERNRGNFPPRFSGRQFPNYSSELNVNALELEDSALYLCASSLAGGSSYNEQFFGPGTRLTVL.

This clone was observed once. The CDR3: CAWSGTTTGNEQYF. CDR3 DNA: TGTGCCTGGAGTGGCACCACGACAGGGAACGAGCAGTACTTC. The genes are TRBV30 and TRBJ2-7, with 7 bases matching TRBD1. V shed 1 base, J shed 5 bases, and the junction held 8 bases outside the gene matches. CDR3 length: 14 amino acids. Germline V gene lookup returns CDR1 GTSNPN and CDR2 SVGIG (reference sequence).

V and J are TRBV6-1 and TRBJ2-7; TRBD1 matches at 11 bases. The CDR3 is made up of 16 amino acids. Per germline, CDR1 MNHNS and CDR2 SASEGT. Trimming took 0 bases from V and 3 from J; bases not matched to a gene: 4. CDR3 coding DNA: TGTGCCAGCAGTGAAGCGCTTGGGACAGGGGGCTACGAGCAGTACTTC. It codes for CASSEALGTGGYEQYF.

The chain combines TRBV3-1 (or the pseudogene TRBV3-2) with TRBJ1-5, with D perhaps TRBD1 (6 bases). Germline loops: CDR1 LGHDT, CDR2 YNNKEL (reference sequence). V shed 4 bases and J shed 7 bases, with 23 bases lying between them. This CDR3 spans 17 amino acids. CDR3 coding DNA: TGTGCCAGCAGCCCCTTAGGGGGAGGGGACACCGGCCAGCCCCAGCATTTT. It translates to CASSPLGGGDTGQPQHF.

V is TRBV11-3 and J is TRBJ2-3; D is perhaps TRBD1 (5 bases). Looked up from germline, CDR1 is SGHNT and CDR2 is YENEEA. CDR3 size: 14 residues. V was trimmed by 3 bases and J by 0 bases, leaving 7 bases between them. The CDR3 DNA reads TGTGCCAGCAGCTTGGGGCCTAGCACAGATACGCAGTATTTT. This encodes CASSLGPSTDTQYF.

V gene TRBV27 combines with J gene TRBJ2-4; maybe TRBD2 (6 bases). V was cut by 5 bases and J by 2 bases, with 16 bases left in between. The germline V gene encodes CDR1 MNHEY and CDR2 SMNVEV (reference sequence). The CDR3 totals 16 residues. CDR3 bases: TGTGCCAGCAGTACCGGGCTGGGGGGTTCCAAAAACATTCAGTACTTC. Its protein product is CASSTGLGGSKNIQYF.

This chain uses TRBV5-6 with TRBJ2-3; 11 bases agree with TRBD2. Germline CDR1 reads SGHDT; CDR2 reads YYEEEE. The V segment lost 3 bases and the J segment 8 bases; nucleotides outside the gene matches: 8. This CDR3 spans 15 amino acids. The CDR3 loop reads CASSSLGLAVGTQYF. CDR3 DNA: TGTGCCAGCAGCTCCCTGGGACTAGCGGTTGGTACGCAGTATTTT.

The V call is TRBV18, the J call TRBJ1-1, with 7 bases matching TRBD1. V dropped 5 bases and J dropped 5; count of bases not matched to a gene: 11. From germline, CDR1 is KGHSH and CDR2 LQKENI. The CDR3 contains 15 residues. In DNA form, the CDR3 reads TGTGCCAGCTCAGAGACAGGGTTTGAAGCGACTGAAGCTTTCTTT. Protein sequence: CASSETGFEATEAFF.

The chain recombines TRBV19 with TRBJ2-7; D perhaps matches TRBD1 (6 bases). V was pared by 0 bases and J by 3 bases, with 9 bases between. The CDR3 sequence is 14 residues long. CDR1 and CDR2 (germline): LNHDA, SQIVND (reference sequence). CDR3 nucleotides: TGTGCCAGTAGTATAGAACAGGGTAGCTACGAGCAGTACTTC. Translated, it gives CASSIEQGSYEQYF. Complete variable domain (other parts from reference TRBV19 and TRBJ2-7): DGGITQSPKYLFRKEGQNVTLSCEQNLNHDAMYWYRQDPGQGLRLIYYSQIVNDFQKGDIAEGYSVSREKKESFPLTVTSAQKNPTAFYLCASSIEQGSYEQYFGPGTRLTVT.

The CDR3 here is CASSQDPSGGAGDTQYF. In DNA, the CDR3 is TGCGCCAGCAGCCAAGACCCTAGCGGGGGGGCGGGAGATACGCAGTATTTT. V is TRBV4-1 and J is TRBJ2-3, with 12 bases aligning to TRBD2. The CDR3 consists of 17 residues. Per the germline V gene, CDR1 is MGHRA and CDR2 is YSYEKL. V shed 0 bases and J 5 bases; nucleotides not matched to a gene: 6.

This chain uses TRBV5-1 with TRBJ2-7; TRBD2 aligns across 7 bases. Per the germline V gene, CDR1 is SGHRS and CDR2 is YFSETQ. This CDR3 contains 16 residues. J lost 2 bases, V lost 0 bases, and 8 bases had no gene match. The CDR3 DNA reads TGCGCCAGCAGCTTGGGCTCCCCCCGGGAGGCCTACGAGCAGTACGTC. This gives the protein CASSLGSPREAYEQYV.

The chain has TRBV7-2 and TRBJ1-2; D perhaps matches TRBD1 (6 bases). Germline V gene lookup returns CDR1 SGHTA and CDR2 FQGNSA. Trimming pared 2 bases from V and 4 bases from J, leaving 17 bases between. The CDR3 runs to 16 residues. The CDR3 here is CASSLQQGGGSYGYTF. CDR3 DNA sequence: TGTGCCAGCAGCTTACAACAGGGCGGTGGGAGCTATGGCTACACCTTC.

CDR3 in DNA: TGCGCCAGCCGACAGGGTCACAGTACAGATACGCAGTATTTT. Protein: CASRQGHSTDTQYF. The V gene is TRBV5-1, the J gene TRBJ2-3, with 7 bases identical to TRBD1. V shed 7 bases, J shed 3 bases, and the junction held 8 bases outside the gene matches. Germline CDR1 and CDR2: SGHRS and YFSETQ. This CDR3 contains 14 residues.